This T cell receptor beta chain was recovered during a study of T cells after yellow fever vaccination (dated by TCRdb to between 2019 and 2020). Turning to the overall study: The SMART-Seq v4 Ultra Low Input RNA kit was used to prepare libraries from fractions with low cell numbers. To track T-cell clones before and after primary and booster YFV17D yellow fever vaccination, bulk TCR alpha and beta repertoires were sequenced longitudinally. Two healthy male donors made up the cohort, one aged 18 to 29 years and the other aged 30 to 40 years. Bulk PBMC replicates and cell subsets were isolated from blood drawn at multiple timepoints before and after both primary and secondary immunization. Study-wide conclusions, independent of this receptor: After the booster, most clones that had expanded after primary vaccination were detected again (almost 97% of CD4 and around 88% of CD8), suggesting broad maintenance of memory. A small fraction of clonotypes appeared in both the CD4 and CD8 compartments, likely as a result of convergent recombination. Because only two donors were included in the study, the extent to which the findings can be generalized is limited. Because abundant contaminating clonotypes from the bulk population could be contained in FACS-sorted repertoires, computational filtering was required. Compared with the primary T-cell response, the secondary T-cell response was weaker but faster, peaking on day 5 rather than day 15.

What the treatment or condition label conveys for this sample: live attenuated yellow fever vaccine strain. A standard Ficoll-Paque protocol was used to isolate PBMCs from peripheral blood. CD4 and CD8 T-cell fractions were isolated with Dynabeads CD4 and CD8 positive selection kits. RNA was extracted with TriZol from bulk PBMCs, CD4 and CD8 fractions, and dextramer-positive and dextramer-negative fractions. TCR cDNA was made using 5'RACE template switching, a step that added a universal primer site and unique molecular identifiers. Priming for cDNA synthesis came from both the TCR alpha and TCR beta constant segments. Library amplification involved two PCR steps, and the second step added sample barcodes and sequencing adapters. Libraries were sequenced on Illumina HiSeq 2500 (2x100 bp) or NovaSeq (2x150 bp). The published analysis was carried out like this. MIGEC was used to demultiplex reads and collapse the reads into UMI consensus sequences, and MiXCR was used for V(D)J alignment. Clonotypes responding to the vaccine were identified with edgeR on replicate PBMC samples, with the criteria of FDR below 0.01 and a log2 fold change above 5 up to day 15. CD4 or CD8 identity was assigned to each bulk clonotype according to whether the clonotype was present at higher abundance in the sequenced CD4 repertoire or the sequenced CD8 repertoire. Using fastp trimming at Q25 and MiXCR clonotype assembly, TCRdb reanalyzed the public sequencing data and kept in-frame beta chains. Every CDR3 protein is listed once, alongside the most common genes and DNA of its rows. TCRdb assigned the V and J calls; the authors' analysis was not used. The sample profile shows roughly 150,000 distinct CDR3 sequences; 6% to 7.5% of them were found once. The biggest ten clones account for approximately 2.4% of the sample.

This clonotype occurred a few times. The target of this receptor is not known. The record has no base qualities; no much larger clone is one base away. The sequence was obtained from a young man who received the YFV17D yellow fever vaccine. Source: CD4+ T cells sorted from PBMCs, taken 4 to 6 days after the first yellow fever vaccination.

CDR3 region: CASSVGGTVSYEQYF. The sequenced DNA is TGTGCCAGCAGCGTAGGTGGGACCGTTTCCTACGAGCAGTACTTC. The sequence joins TRBV9 to TRBJ2-7; the D gene could be TRBD1 or TRBD2, each one agreeing over 5 bases. CDR3 length: 15 amino acids, cysteine to phenylalanine. Only CDR3 DNA remains: 45 bases, in frame from the first base. The germline V gene encodes CDR1 SGDLS and CDR2 YYNGEE. V is shortened by 0 bases, J by 1 base, and the region joining them spans 11 bases.